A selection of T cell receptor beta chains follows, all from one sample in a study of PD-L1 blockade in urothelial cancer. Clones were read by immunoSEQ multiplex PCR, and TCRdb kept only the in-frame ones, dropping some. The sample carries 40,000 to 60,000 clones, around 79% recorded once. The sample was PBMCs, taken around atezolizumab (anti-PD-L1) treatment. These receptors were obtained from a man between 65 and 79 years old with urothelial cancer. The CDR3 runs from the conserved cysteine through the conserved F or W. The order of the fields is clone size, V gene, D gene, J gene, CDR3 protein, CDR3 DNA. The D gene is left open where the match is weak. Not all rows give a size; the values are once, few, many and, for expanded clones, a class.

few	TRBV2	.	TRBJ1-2	CASSVQVYGYTF	TGTGCCAGCAGTGTGCAGGTCTATGGCTACACCTTC
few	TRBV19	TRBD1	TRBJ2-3	CASSVDRVSSDTQYF	TGTGCCAGTAGTGTCGACAGGGTTTCGTCAGATACGCAGTATTTT
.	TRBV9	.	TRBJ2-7	CASSVGISNEQYF	TGTGCCAGCAGCGTCGGGATCTCGAACGAGCAGTACTTC
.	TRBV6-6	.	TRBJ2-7	CASTNSGPRYYEQYF	TGTGCCAGCACCAACTCAGGCCCCAGATACTACGAGCAGTACTTC
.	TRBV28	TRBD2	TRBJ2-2	CASSFGGLAGWAGELFF	TGTGCCAGCAGTTTCGGGGGACTAGCGGGATGGGCCGGGGAGCTGTTTTTT
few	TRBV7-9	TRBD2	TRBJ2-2	CASRPLAGTNTGELFF	TGTGCCAGCAGGCCCCTAGCGGGAACGAACACCGGGGAGCTGTTTTTT
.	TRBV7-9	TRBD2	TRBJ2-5	CASSLRTGGETQYF	TGTGCCAGCAGCCTTCGGACGGGAGGGGAGACCCAGTACTTC
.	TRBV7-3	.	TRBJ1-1	CASKIELNTEAFF	TGTGCCAGCAAAATAGAACTGAACACTGAAGCTTTCTTT
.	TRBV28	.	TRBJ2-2	CASSLSTGGGHGTGELFF	TGTGCCAGCAGTTTATCCACGGGTGGGGGACATGGGACCGGGGAGCTGTTTTTT
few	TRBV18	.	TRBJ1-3	CASSLTREGSGNTIYF	TGTGCCAGCTCACTGACCAGGGAAGGATCTGGAAACACCATATATTTT
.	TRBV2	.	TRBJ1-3	CASSLGFSGNTIYF	TGTGCCAGCAGCCTCGGGTTCTCTGGAAACACCATATATTTT
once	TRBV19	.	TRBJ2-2	CASTRSLAPGELFF	TGTGCCAGTACCAGATCCCTAGCCCCCGGGGAGCTGTTTTTT
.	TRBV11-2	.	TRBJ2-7	CASSSDREDEQYF	TGTGCCAGCAGCTCCGACAGGGAGGACGAGCAGTACTTC
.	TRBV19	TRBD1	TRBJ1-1	CASSPPTGSVLAEAFF	TGTGCCAGTAGCCCCCCGACAGGGTCGGTTTTAGCTGAAGCTTTCTTT
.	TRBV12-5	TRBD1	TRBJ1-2	CASGLEGAQGYTF	TGTGCTAGTGGTTTGGAGGGGGCTCAGGGCTACACCTTC
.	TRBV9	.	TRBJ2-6	CASSVVRAGANVLTF	TGTGCCAGCAGCGTAGTAAGAGCTGGGGCCAACGTCCTGACTTTC
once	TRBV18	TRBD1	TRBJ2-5	CASSQQGQGGETQYF	TGTGCCAGCTCCCAACAGGGACAGGGAGGCGAGACCCAGTACTTC
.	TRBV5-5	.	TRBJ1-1	CASSLSVVTEAFF	TGTGCCAGCAGCTTGAGCGTGGTAACTGAAGCTTTCTTT
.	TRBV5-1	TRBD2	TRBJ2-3	CASSYTAGASDTQYF	TGCGCCAGCAGCTACACCGCGGGAGCCTCAGATACGCAGTATTTT
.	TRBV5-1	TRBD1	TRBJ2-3	CASSLATGGRTDTQYF	TGCGCCAGCAGCTTAGCGACAGGGGGCCGCACAGATACGCAGTATTTT
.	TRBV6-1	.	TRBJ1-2	CASSYIYGYTF	TGTGCCAGCAGTTACATTTATGGCTACACCTTC
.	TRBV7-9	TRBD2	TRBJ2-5	CASSLSVTSGQETQYF	TGTGCCAGCAGCTTATCCGTCACTAGCGGGCAAGAGACCCAGTACTTC
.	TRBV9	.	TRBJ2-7	CASSGGDGSYEQYF	TGTGCCAGCAGCGGGGGGGACGGATCCTACGAGCAGTACTTC
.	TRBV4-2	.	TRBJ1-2	CASSQGSGNYGYTF	TGTGCCAGCAGCCAAGGTTCAGGGAACTATGGCTACACCTTC
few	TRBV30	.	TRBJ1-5	CAWSDRGVTQHF	TGTGCCTGGAGTGATCGGGGGGTAACCCAGCATTTT
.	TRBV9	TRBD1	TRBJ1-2	CASSAAWTGGDGYTF	TGTGCCAGCAGCGCAGCCTGGACAGGGGGGGATGGCTACACCTTC
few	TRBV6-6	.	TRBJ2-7	CASSTGIYEQYF	TGTGCCAGCAGCACAGGGATCTACGAGCAGTACTTC
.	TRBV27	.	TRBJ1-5	CASSRSGSLSNQPQHF	TGTGCCAGCAGCAGATCGGGTTCCTTATCCAATCAGCCCCAGCATTTT
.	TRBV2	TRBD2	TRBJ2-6	CASSERELAGPGANVLTF	TGTGCCAGCAGTGAACGAGAACTAGCGGGACCTGGGGCCAACGTCCTGACTTTC
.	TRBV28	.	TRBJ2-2	CASSQGPFVPKDTGELFF	TGTGCCAGCAGTCAGGGCCCCTTCGTGCCGAAGGACACCGGGGAGCTGTTTTTT
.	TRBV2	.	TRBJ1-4	CASSEAVTRDKGEGEKLFF	TGTGCCAGCAGTGAAGCGGTGACCCGGGACAAGGGGGAGGGTGAAAAACTGTTTTTT
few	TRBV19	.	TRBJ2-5	CASSTGSQETQYF	TGTGCCAGTAGTACCGGGTCTCAAGAGACCCAGTACTTC
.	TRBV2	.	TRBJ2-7	CASSEFGDEQYF	TGTGCCAGCAGTGAATTCGGGGACGAGCAGTACTTC
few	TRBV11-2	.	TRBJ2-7	CASSLDRVSYEQYF	TGTGCCAGCAGCTTAGATCGGGTCTCCTACGAGCAGTACTTC
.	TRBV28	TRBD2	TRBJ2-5	CASSKTSGLQETQYF	TGTGCCAGCAGTAAGACTAGCGGGCTGCAAGAGACCCAGTACTTC
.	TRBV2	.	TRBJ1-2	CASIGQGRNYGYTF	TGTGCCAGCATCGGGCAGGGAAGGAACTATGGCTACACCTTC
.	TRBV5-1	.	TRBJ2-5	CASSFVGGQETQYF	TGCGCCAGCAGCTTTGTCGGGGGTCAAGAGACCCAGTACTTC
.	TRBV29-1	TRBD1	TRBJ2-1	CSVRGTGGFNEQFF	TGCAGCGTCCGCGGGACAGGGGGTTTCAATGAGCAGTTCTTC
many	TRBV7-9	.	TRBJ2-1	CASTGRGYYEQFF	TGTGCCAGCACTGGCAGGGGATATTACGAGCAGTTCTTC
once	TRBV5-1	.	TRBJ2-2	CASSLETVANTGELFF	TGCGCCAGCAGCTTGGAAACAGTTGCGAACACCGGGGAGCTGTTTTTT
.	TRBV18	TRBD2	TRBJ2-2	CASSLARAGGEGNTGELFF	TGTGCCAGCTCGCTTGCCAGAGCGGGAGGAGAAGGGAACACCGGGGAGCTGTTTTTT
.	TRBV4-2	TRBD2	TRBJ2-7	CASSSWTSGIYEQYF	TGTGCCAGCAGCTCGTGGACTAGCGGGATCTACGAGCAGTACTTC
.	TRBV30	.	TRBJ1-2	CAWAVGAANYGYTF	TGTGCCTGGGCCGTTGGTGCAGCTAACTATGGCTACACCTTC
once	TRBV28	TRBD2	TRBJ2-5	CASSLSGGSGTQYF	TGTGCCAGCAGTTTAAGTGGCGGGAGTGGGACCCAGTACTTC
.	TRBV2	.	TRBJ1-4	CASGGRMGEKLFF	TGTGCCAGCGGAGGGCGTATGGGAGAAAAACTGTTTTTT
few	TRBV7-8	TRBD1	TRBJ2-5	CASSSPGGKTQYF	TGTGCCAGCAGCTCCCCAGGGGGAAAGACCCAGTACTTC
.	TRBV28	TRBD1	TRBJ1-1	CASSQGEAGVTEAFF	TGTGCCAGCAGTCAGGGGGAGGCCGGGGTCACTGAAGCTTTCTTT
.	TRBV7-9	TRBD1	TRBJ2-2	CASSQTGGTGELFF	TGTGCCAGCAGTCAGACAGGGGGCACCGGGGAGCTGTTTTTT
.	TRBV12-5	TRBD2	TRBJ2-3	CASGLDAGERYF	TGTGCTAGTGGTTTGGACGCGGGAGAACGGTATTTT
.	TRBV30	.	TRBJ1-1	CAWSVSGTLFTEAFF	TGTGCCTGGAGTGTATCCGGGACACTTTTCACTGAAGCTTTCTTT
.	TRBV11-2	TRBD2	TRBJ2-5	CASSLGQIGLGETQYF	TGTGCCAGCAGCTTAGGACAGATAGGACTAGGGGAGACCCAGTACTTC
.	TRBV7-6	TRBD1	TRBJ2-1	CASSGGQGYNEQFF	TGTGCCAGCAGCGGGGGACAGGGGTACAATGAGCAGTTCTTC
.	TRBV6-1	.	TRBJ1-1	CATSRWQGYTEAFF	TGTGCCACCTCTCGATGGCAGGGGTACACTGAAGCTTTCTTT